The 18 T cell receptor beta chains below were found in one sample sequenced in a study of blood T cell repertoires in COVID-19 (dated by TCRdb to the early 2020s). Library construction relied on the immunoSEQ multiplex PCR assay. Entries here come from immuneACCESS through TCRdb and include only in-frame sequences with V and J called. Some clones fail to appear in such tables; in the studies checked, an unresolved V gene covers under half of the shortfall, and the cause of the remainder is unknown. Recorded for this sample are around 230,000 clones; around 88% of them occurred a single time. The ten largest clones capture 2.5% to 3.5% of the sample. Material for sequencing was PBMCs or T cells enriched from blood (not recorded which). The source of these receptors is a woman aged 40 to 50 with acute COVID-19.

The genes are TRBV18 and TRBJ2-5; D gene ambiguous. The CDR3 runs to 19 residues. The ends were cut back, 2 bases at V and 2 bases at J, with 24 bases in the middle. Germline values: CDR1 KGHSH, CDR2 LQKENI. The CDR3 loop is CASSPNLKTHRASQETQYF. CDR3 bases: TGTGCCAGCTCACCAAACCTCAAAACACACAGAGCCTCTCAAGAGACCCAGTACTTC.

This clone occurred once. The chain uses TRBV6-5 and TRBJ2-3, with TRBD1 as a possible D gene (6 bases). Germline V CDR1 and CDR2: MNHEY, SVGAGI. Trimming took off 4 bases at V and 6 bases at J, with 8 bases between the two ends. The CDR3 spans 12 residues. This CDR3 reads CASSLTGDTQYF. As DNA, the CDR3 is TGTGCCAGCAGTTTAACAGGGGATACGCAGTATTTT.

The rearrangement joins TRBV15 to TRBJ2-5; 8 bases align to TRBD2. From germline, CDR1 is LNHNV and CDR2 YYDKDF (reference sequence). V trimming: 4 bases; J trimming: 5 bases; junction bases outside the gene matches: 3. The CDR3 length is 13 residues. The CDR3 sequence is CATSNTGGETQYF. In DNA form, the CDR3 reads TGTGCCACCAGCAACACGGGGGGGGAGACCCAGTACTTC.

V gene TRBV11-3 combines with J gene TRBJ1-2; 10 nucleotides align to TRBD1. Trimming at V came to 5 bases and at J to 3 bases, leaving 3 bases not matched to a gene. Germline loops: CDR1 SGHNT, CDR2 YENEEA. CDR3 length equals 14 residues. The CDR3: CASSGGQGDYGYTF. CDR3 in DNA: TGTGCCAGCAGCGGAGGACAGGGGGACTATGGCTACACCTTC.

J is TRBJ2-2 and V is TRBV5-4, with D uncertain. The ends were cut back, 1 base at V and 1 base at J, with 5 bases in the middle. Germline V lookup: CDR1 SGHNT, CDR2 YYREEE (reference sequence). The CDR3 has 14 amino acids. CDR3: CASSLTQNTGELFF. CDR3 bases: TGTGCCAGCAGCTTGACACAGAACACCGGGGAGCTGTTTTTT.

V is TRBV2 and J is TRBJ2-1; possible D gene TRBD2, 5 bases. V shed 7 bases and J shed 7 bases, with 17 bases lying between them. Germline assignment: CDR1 SNHLY and CDR2 FYNNEI. The length of the CDR3 is 14 residues. The chain's CDR3 is CASTFMTGGNEQFF. The CDR3 coding sequence is TGTGCCAGCACCTTTATGACCGGCGGGAATGAGCAGTTCTTC.

The chain is built from TRBV5-6 and TRBJ1-2; 8 nucleotides line up with TRBD1. This CDR3 is 16 amino acids long. V trimming: 2 bases; J trimming: 5 bases; junction bases outside the gene matches: 11. The V gene's germline CDR1 is SGHDT and CDR2 YYEEEE. CDR3 sequence (DNA): TGTGCCAGCAGCTTACGTGGGGGACAGGCCTTGTATGGCTACACCTTC. Encoded protein: CASSLRGGQALYGYTF.

This chain uses TRBV10-1 with TRBJ2-1; TRBD2 matches at 8 bases. The CDR3 is 17 amino acids. Trimming removed 2 bases from V and 3 bases from J; junction bases left unmatched: 9. The germline V gene encodes CDR1 WNHNN and CDR2 SYGVQD (reference sequence). DNA of the CDR3: TGCGCCAGCAGTGAGCCCGCAGGAGCGGGAGACTACAATGAGCAGTTCTTC. The encoded protein is CASSEPAGAGDYNEQFF.

The chain is built from TRBV19 and TRBJ2-5, with D perhaps TRBD2 (6 bases). Germline lookup yields CDR1 LNHDA and CDR2 SQIVND (reference sequence). V was shortened by 4 bases and J by 2 bases, with 11 bases between the two germline ends. The CDR3 loop spans 14 amino acids. CDR3 nucleotides: TGTGCCAGTAGTAGATGGGGGGATCAAGAGACCCAGTACTTC. It yields the protein CASSRWGDQETQYF.

The chain joins TRBV27 to TRBJ2-7; 11 nucleotides match TRBD2. This CDR3 region has 17 residues. CDR1 is MNHEY, CDR2 SMNVEV, per germline (reference sequence). Trimming took 3 bases from V and 3 from J; bases not matched to a gene: 10. Here the CDR3 DNA reads TGTGCCAGCAGTTTTTGGCTAGCGGGAGGAAACATCTACGAGCAGTACTTC. Translating gives CASSFWLAGGNIYEQYF.

J is TRBJ1-6 and V is TRBV19, with 9 bases that match TRBD1. The CDR3 contains 12 residues. Germline CDR1 reads LNHDA; CDR2 reads SQIVND (reference sequence). Trimming took 10 bases from V and 7 from J; bases not matched to a gene: 2. The CDR3 DNA is TGTGCCACCGGGACAGGGAATTCACCCCTCCACTTT. It yields the protein CATGTGNSPLHF.

V gene TRBV27 combines with J gene TRBJ1-4, with 7 bases identical to TRBD1. The J segment lost 4 bases and the V segment lost 5 bases, leaving 7 bases of the junction unmatched. CDR1 and CDR2 from the germline V gene are MNHEY and SMNVEV (reference sequence). CDR3 length: 15 amino acids. The CDR3 DNA is TGTGCCAGCAGTCTCTACAGGGGTCGTAATGAAAAACTGTTTTTT. Translated, it gives CASSLYRGRNEKLFF. Full variable domain (remainder filled in from reference TRBV27 and TRBJ1-4): EAQVTQNPRYLITVTGKKLTVTCSQNMNHEYMSWYRQDPGLGLRQIYYSMNVEVTDKGDVPEGYKVSRKEKRNFPLILESPSPNQTSLYFCASSLYRGRNEKLFFGSGTQLSVL.

The rearrangement links TRBV10-2 to TRBJ1-6; 7 nucleotides match TRBD1. Looked up from germline, CDR1 is WSHSY and CDR2 is SAAADI. After removal of 2 bases from V and 8 bases from J, the junction contained 6 bases not matched to a gene. The CDR3 runs to 15 residues. The CDR3 here is CASSEGGGDHSPLHF. CDR3 DNA sequence: TGCGCCAGCAGTGAGGGAGGGGGCGACCATTCACCCCTCCACTTT.

In its sample, this clone was seen once. This chain uses TRBV5-1 with TRBJ1-2; perhaps TRBD1 as D (6 bases). This CDR3 has 13 amino acids. CDR1 and CDR2 from the germline V gene are SGHRS and YFSETQ. The V end lost 2 bases, the J end lost 7 bases, and 12 bases lay between the germline ends. The CDR3 nucleotides read TGCGCCAGCAGCTTAACAGGGCTCCGTGGCTACACCTTC. Translating it yields CASSLTGLRGYTF.

This clone occurred once. The chain combines TRBV11-3 with TRBJ2-1; 11 nucleotides match TRBD2. This CDR3 spans 17 amino acids. The J segment lost 4 bases and the V segment lost 4 bases, leaving 9 bases of the junction unmatched. Germline CDR1 reads SGHNT; CDR2 reads YENEEA. As DNA, the CDR3 is TGTGCCAGCAGCTCGAAATTAGCGGGAGGGGGGTACAATGAGCAGTTCTTC. This sequence encodes CASSSKLAGGGYNEQFF.

J is TRBJ2-3 and V is TRBV7-9; TRBD1 agrees at 7 bases. Per the germline V gene, CDR1 is SEHNR and CDR2 is FQNEAQ (reference sequence). With 8 bases clipped from V and 0 bases from J, the junction kept 8 bases outside the gene matches. The CDR3 covers 15 residues. Here the CDR3 reads CASSITGDSTDTQYF. DNA for the CDR3: TGTGCCAGCTCAATAACAGGGGATAGCACAGATACGCAGTATTTT.

The chain combines TRBV7-2 with TRBJ2-2; 9 nucleotides line up with TRBD1. The CDR3 is made up of 17 amino acids. CDR1 is SGHTA, CDR2 FQGNSA, per germline. The junction had 11 bases not matched to a gene; V was cut back by 5 bases and J by 4 bases. The chain's CDR3 is CASSAETGTGPTGELFF. For the CDR3, the DNA is TGTGCCAGCAGCGCCGAAACCGGGACAGGGCCCACCGGGGAGCTGTTTTTT.

The chain recombines TRBV12-3 or TRBV12-4 with TRBJ1-1; D uncertain. This CDR3 spans 13 amino acids. V was cut by 2 bases and J by 5 bases, with 9 bases left in between. CDR3 in DNA: TGTGCCAGCAGTTTACTGGAGGAGACTGAAGCTTTCTTT. This translates into CASSLLEETEAFF.